Listed below are T cell receptor beta chains from one sample, sequenced in a study of blood T cell repertoires in COVID-19. Clones were read by immunoSEQ multiplex PCR, and TCRdb kept only the in-frame ones, dropping some. Of more than 300,000 clones in the sample, about 90% were seen once. Sequencing was carried out using peripheral blood. These receptors all stem from a woman under 40 with COVID-19, enrolled during active disease. Each CDR3 is given with its conserved first and last residue. A D gene is named only where the DNA matches it firmly. Only some rows state a clone size, as once, few, many or a class for expanded clones.

clone_size	d_call	v_call	j_call	cdr3_aa	cdr3_nt
-	-	TRBV19	TRBJ1-2	CASVGLSLYGYTF	TGTGCCAGTGTCGGTCTTTCCCTTTATGGCTACACCTTC
once	-	TRBV2	TRBJ2-5	CASSEKNRVETQYF	TGTGCCAGCAGTGAAAAGAACAGGGTAGAGACCCAGTACTTC
-	TRBD2	TRBV23-1	TRBJ2-7	CASSLWLAGEREQYF	TGCGCCAGCAGTCTCTGGTTAGCGGGAGAGCGAGAGCAGTACTTC
-	-	TRBV30	TRBJ2-3	CAWTQRVWADTQYF	TGTGCCTGGACCCAGCGGGTCTGGGCAGATACGCAGTATTTT
-	TRBD1	TRBV6-5	TRBJ1-2	CASSLTGGGYGYTF	TGTGCCAGCAGCCTTACAGGGGGGGGGTATGGCTACACCTTC
-	TRBD1	TRBV9	TRBJ1-4	CASSVDRGSGTNEKLFF	TGTGCCAGCAGCGTCGACAGGGGCAGTGGGACTAATGAAAAACTGTTTTTT
-	TRBD1	TRBV4-1	TRBJ2-5	CANHGDRDIWETQYF	TGCGCCAATCACGGGGACAGGGACATTTGGGAGACCCAGTACTTC
-	-	TRBV10-3	TRBJ2-7	CAISEVETMGEQYF	TGTGCCATCAGTGAGGTCGAGACTATGGGCGAGCAGTACTTC
-	-	TRBV2	TRBJ1-2	CASRVRDYGYTF	TGTGCCAGCAGGGTGAGGGACTATGGCTACACCTTC
-	-	TRBV9	TRBJ2-2	CASSVVGRITPGHLTGELFF	TGTGCCAGCAGCGTAGTGGGGCGGATAACGCCCGGACACCTGACCGGGGAGCTGTTTTTT
-	-	TRBV6-4	TRBJ2-4	CASSGLAKNIQYF	TGTGCCAGCAGTGGTCTAGCCAAAAACATTCAGTACTTC
-	TRBD1	TRBV7-3	TRBJ1-2	CASSNDPMDRVGGYTF	TGTGCCAGCAGCAACGACCCAATGGACAGGGTGGGAGGCTACACCTTC
once	TRBD2	TRBV2	TRBJ2-5	CASSPVFLAGDQETQYF	TGTGCCAGCAGTCCCGTCTTTCTAGCGGGGGACCAAGAGACCCAGTACTTC
-	TRBD2	TRBV11-3	TRBJ2-5	CASSRGPGGETQYF	TGTGCCAGCAGCCGCGGACCGGGGGGAGAGACCCAGTACTTC
-	-	TRBV7-6	TRBJ2-5	CASSLYLAPLFETQYF	TGTGCCAGCAGCCTTTACCTGGCCCCATTATTTGAGACCCAGTACTTC
-	-	TRBV2	TRBJ1-5	CASRLNRAPQPQHF	TGTGCCAGCAGACTCAACAGGGCCCCTCAGCCCCAGCATTTT
-	-	TRBV6-2/TRBV6-3	TRBJ2-7	CASSQQGSEQYF	TGTGCCAGCAGTCAGCAGGGCTCCGAGCAGTACTTC
few	TRBD2	TRBV6-4	TRBJ2-3	CASSDSTSGSTDTQYF	TGTGCCAGCAGTGACTCGACTAGCGGGAGCACAGATACGCAGTATTTT
-	TRBD2	TRBV30	TRBJ2-3	CAWTLAGSRTQYF	TGTGCCTGGACCCTAGCGGGGTCCCGTACGCAGTATTTT
-	-	TRBV28	TRBJ1-2	CASSFPRGGGYGYTF	TGTGCCAGCAGTTTTCCCAGGGGTGGGGGCTATGGCTACACCTTC
once	TRBD1	TRBV27	TRBJ1-6	CASRRTDRESGSPLHF	TGTGCCAGCAGGAGAACCGACAGGGAATCAGGGTCACCCCTCCACTTT
-	-	TRBV6-5	TRBJ2-3	CASSYSRFSSTDTQYF	TGTGCCAGCAGTTACTCGAGGTTTTCTAGCACAGATACGCAGTATTTT
-	-	TRBV7-9	TRBJ2-2	CASSLSPTGTLHGELFF	TGTGCCAGCAGCTTATCCCCGACAGGTACCCTGCACGGGGAGCTGTTTTTT
-	-	TRBV19	TRBJ2-4	CASRSGGGADIGDIQYF	TGTGCCAGTAGAAGTGGAGGGGGCGCTGACATCGGGGACATTCAGTACTTC
-	TRBD1	TRBV13	TRBJ2-7	CASSLQGAVYEQYF	TGTGCCAGCAGCCTGCAGGGGGCGGTCTACGAGCAGTACTTC
-	-	TRBV4-1	TRBJ2-1	CASSQEPGSNSYNEQFF	TGCGCCAGCAGCCAAGAGCCCGGGAGTAACTCCTACAATGAGCAGTTCTTC
-	-	TRBV28	TRBJ1-5	CASSFGEAYQPQHF	TGTGCCAGCAGTTTTGGAGAGGCTTATCAGCCCCAGCATTTT
-	TRBD1	TRBV30	TRBJ2-7	CAWSVQGAYEQYF	TGTGCCTGGAGTGTCCAGGGGGCTTACGAGCAGTACTTC
-	-	TRBV5-6	TRBJ2-7	CASSLGLRGKGEQYF	TGTGCCAGCAGCTTGGGGCTCCGAGGGAAAGGCGAGCAGTACTTC
-	TRBD1	TRBV19	TRBJ2-7	CASSRDRVTYEQYF	TGTGCCAGTAGCCGGGACAGGGTAACCTACGAGCAGTACTTC
-	-	TRBV24-1	TRBJ2-7	CATSDYRSPYEQYF	TGTGCCACCAGTGATTACAGGTCCCCCTACGAGCAGTACTTC
-	TRBD2	TRBV7-9	TRBJ2-7	CASSRRTSGSYEQYF	TGTGCCAGCAGCCGCCGGACTAGCGGCTCCTACGAGCAGTACTTC
-	-	TRBV6-2/TRBV6-3	TRBJ1-4	CASSYSFGTDKLFF	TGTGCCAGCAGTTACTCTTTTGGGACTGACAAACTGTTTTTT
-	-	TRBV19	TRBJ1-1	CASSPIGGTEAFF	TGTGCCAGTAGCCCCATCGGGGGGACTGAAGCTTTCTTT
-	-	TRBV28	TRBJ1-4	CASTHPSRDEKLFF	TGTGCCAGCACCCACCCATCCCGGGATGAAAAACTGTTTTTT
-	-	TRBV4-3	TRBJ2-7	CASSQRLQGSYEQYF	TGCGCCAGCAGCCAACGTCTACAGGGAAGCTACGAGCAGTACTTC
-	-	TRBV12-3/TRBV12-4	TRBJ1-1	CASSYAGTEAFF	TGTGCCAGCAGTTACGCGGGAACTGAAGCTTTCTTT
few	-	TRBV7-8	TRBJ1-5	CASSLRPQGFGSQPQHF	TGTGCCAGCAGCTTACGACCCCAGGGTTTTGGCTCTCAGCCCCAGCATTTT
-	-	TRBV28	TRBJ1-4	CASNGGSNEKLFF	TGTGCCAGCAATGGGGGCTCTAATGAAAAACTGTTTTTT
-	TRBD2	TRBV6-4	TRBJ2-1	CASTPGAGVSGEQFF	TGTGCCAGCACCCCGGGAGCGGGAGTCTCCGGGGAGCAGTTCTTC
-	-	TRBV4-1	TRBJ1-2	CASSQGGVVSYGYTF	TGCGCCAGCAGCCAAGGGGGGGTAGTGAGCTATGGCTACACCTTC
once	-	TRBV19	TRBJ2-1	CASTPVGLPNEQFF	TGTGCCAGTACCCCGGTGGGACTCCCCAATGAGCAGTTCTTC
-	TRBD1	TRBV27	TRBJ1-1	CASSWGQGVEAFF	TGTGCCAGCAGTTGGGGACAGGGGGTTGAAGCTTTCTTT
-	-	TRBV19	TRBJ2-4	CASSAGTSWGGIQYF	TGTGCCAGTAGCGCCGGGACTTCATGGGGTGGCATTCAGTACTTC
-	TRBD1	TRBV6-5	TRBJ1-1	CASSRDRGSTEAFF	TGTGCCAGCAGCCGAGACAGGGGAAGCACTGAAGCTTTCTTT
-	-	TRBV20-1	TRBJ1-4	CSASGHPNEKLFF	TGCAGTGCTAGTGGACACCCTAATGAAAAACTGTTTTTT
-	-	TRBV21-1	TRBJ1-5	CASRGRGRQPQHF	TGTGCCAGCAGGGGCCGAGGGAGGCAGCCCCAGCATTTT
-	-	TRBV7-2	TRBJ2-7	CASSPGEDLGQYF	TGTGCCAGCAGCCCCGGAGAAGACTTGGGGCAGTACTTC
-	-	TRBV5-1	TRBJ2-3	CASMGIGVPTDTQYF	TGCGCCAGCATGGGCATCGGGGTCCCCACAGATACGCAGTATTTT
-	TRBD1	TRBV5-1	TRBJ1-6	CASSSQGAGSPLHF	TGCGCCAGCAGCTCACAGGGGGCTGGTTCACCCCTCCACTTT
few	-	TRBV4-2	TRBJ1-5	CASSQGTVDSNQPQHF	TGTGCCAGCAGCCAAGGGACAGTGGATAGCAATCAGCCCCAGCATTTT
-	TRBD2	TRBV5-1	TRBJ2-2	CASSPTSGGNTGELFF	TGCGCCAGCAGCCCGACTAGCGGGGGGAACACCGGGGAGCTGTTTTTT
-	TRBD2	TRBV28	TRBJ2-3	CASSPFPTSGSRTDTQYF	TGTGCCAGCAGTCCTTTCCCGACTAGCGGGAGTAGGACAGATACGCAGTATTTT
-	TRBD1	TRBV30	TRBJ1-2	CACGRGRIYGYTF	TGTGCCTGCGGTAGGGGGCGTATCTATGGCTACACCTTC
-	-	TRBV29-1	TRBJ2-6	CSVLSGTGANVLTF	TGCAGCGTCCTATCGGGGACTGGGGCCAACGTCCTGACTTTC